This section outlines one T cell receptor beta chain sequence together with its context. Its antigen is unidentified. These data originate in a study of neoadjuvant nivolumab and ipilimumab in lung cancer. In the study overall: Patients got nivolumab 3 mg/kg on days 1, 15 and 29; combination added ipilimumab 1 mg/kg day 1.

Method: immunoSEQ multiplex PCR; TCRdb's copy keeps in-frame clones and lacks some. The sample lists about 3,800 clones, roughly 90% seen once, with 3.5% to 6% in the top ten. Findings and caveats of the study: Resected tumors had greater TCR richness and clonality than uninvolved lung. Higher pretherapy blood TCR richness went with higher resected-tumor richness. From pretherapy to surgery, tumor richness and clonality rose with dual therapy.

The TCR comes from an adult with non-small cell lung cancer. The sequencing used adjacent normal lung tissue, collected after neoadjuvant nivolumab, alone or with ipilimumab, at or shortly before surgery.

The CDR3 DNA reads as TGTGCCAGCAGCGTAGACTATGACGGAGTCCGGTACAATGAGCAGTTCTTC. Encoded protein: CASSVDYDGVRYNEQFF. The J gene is TRBJ2-1, the V gene TRBV9; D gene uncertain. This CDR3 is built from 17 residues. V was clipped by 0 bases and J by 4 bases, with 17 bases between them. CDR1 SGDLS and CDR2 YYNGEE come from the germline V gene.